Each of the 28 T cell receptor beta chains below was sequenced from the same sample in a study of neurological immune-mediated disorders. TCRdb independently ran MiXCR on the 5' RACE reads; one entry per CDR3 protein. The table shows about 66,000 distinct CDR3 sequences, with 4.5% to 5.5% occurring only once. Sequencing input: PBMCs. These receptor sequences come from a man aged 25-40 years with multiple sclerosis.

Many counts were recorded for this clonotype. J is TRBJ2-5 and V is TRBV9, with unresolved D. V lost 4 bases to trimming and J lost 5 bases, with 15 bases between them. The CDR3 length is 14 residues. Germline values: CDR1 SGDLS, CDR2 YYNGEE. CDR3 sequence (DNA): TGTGCCAGCAGCCTTAGGTCTCGTGGGGAGACCCAGTACTTC. It encodes CASSLRSRGETQYF.

This clonotype was observed many times. The chain combines TRBV5-1 with TRBJ2-3; TRBD1 agrees at 8 bases. V was clipped by 4 bases and J by 5 bases; unmatched bases: 6. Germline-derived CDR1 and CDR2 are SGHRS and YFSETQ. This CDR3 has 14 residues. The CDR3 DNA follows: TGCGCCAGCAGCATGACAGGGGCCCAAGATACGCAGTATTTT. Its protein product is CASSMTGAQDTQYF.

There are many counts of this clonotype. The chain carries TRBV4-1 and TRBJ2-7, with 8 bases fitting TRBD1. J was trimmed by 4 bases and V by 4 bases; bases with no gene match: 9. The CDR3 runs 15 residues. Looked up from germline, CDR1 is MGHRA and CDR2 is YSYEKL. The CDR3, as DNA: TGCGCCAGCAGCCTTTCGCTCGACAGGGGATACGAGCAGTACTTC. This codes for CASSLSLDRGYEQYF.

This clonotype was counted at least ten times. V is TRBV10-3 and J is TRBJ2-5; 8 positions agree with TRBD1. In germline, CDR1 is ENHRY, CDR2 SYGVKD. V shed 5 bases, J shed 5 bases, and the junction held 10 bases outside the gene matches. The CDR3 is 15 residues long. CDR3 sequence reads: CAISFLKTGVETQYF. The CDR3 DNA reads as TGTGCCATCAGTTTCCTAAAGACAGGGGTGGAGACCCAGTACTTC.

This clonotype was seen at least ten times. The chain couples TRBV5-5 to TRBJ2-7, with a possible D match to TRBD2 (6 bases). CDR3 length: 13 residues. V lost 0 bases to trimming and J lost 4 bases, with 8 bases between them. Germline V lookup: CDR1 SGHKS, CDR2 YYEKEE (reference sequence). The CDR3 loop reads CASSLEAGYEQYF. DNA of the CDR3: TGTGCCAGCAGCTTGGAGGCGGGATACGAGCAGTACTTC.

This clonotype was seen at least ten times. The V and J genes are TRBV6-6 and TRBJ2-7; 9 positions match TRBD1. The V gene's germline CDR1 is MNHNY and CDR2 SVGAGI (reference sequence). The CDR3 length is 15 residues. V lost 6 bases to trimming and J lost 1 base; unmatched junction nucleotides: 7. The CDR3 region has the DNA TGTGCCAGCAGCTTAGGACAGGGGAAGTCCTACGAGCAGTACTTC. Encoded protein: CASSLGQGKSYEQYF.

This clonotype came up many times. The chain links TRBV9 to TRBJ2-4; D gene uncertain. Germline lookup yields CDR1 SGDLS and CDR2 YYNGEE. Deletions cut 0 bases from V and 5 bases from J, with 6 bases between. The CDR3 has 13 amino acids. CDR3 sequence reads: CASSVEPENIQYF. CDR3 coding DNA: TGTGCCAGCAGCGTAGAGCCTGAAAACATTCAGTACTTC.

There are many counts of this clonotype. This chain connects TRBV5-5 to TRBJ1-1; D unclear. From germline, CDR1 is SGHKS and CDR2 YYEKEE (reference sequence). There are 14 residues in the CDR3. Trimming removed 4 bases at V and 5 bases at J, with 15 bases between. The CDR3 nucleotides read TGTGCCAGCAGCCTTCTCGAGCGGGAAACTGAAGCTTTCTTT. It is translated as CASSLLERETEAFF.

This clonotype was counted at least ten times. The chain combines TRBV5-1 with TRBJ2-2; 8 bases are shared with TRBD1. CDR1 is SGHRS, CDR2 YFSETQ, per germline. The junction had 8 bases not matched to a gene; V was cut back by 1 base and J by 6 bases. CDR3 length: 16 amino acids. The CDR3: CASSLTTQGVSGELFF. CDR3 nucleotides: TGCGCCAGCAGCTTGACGACACAGGGGGTCTCCGGGGAGCTGTTTTTT.

As concerns this clonotype: A read error may account for a junction end that differs from germline. The J gene is TRBJ1-5, the V gene TRBV7-9; D gene ambiguous. Germline-derived CDR1 and CDR2 are SEHNR and FQNEAQ (reference sequence). The CDR3 length is 14 residues. In DNA form, the CDR3 reads TGTGCCAGCAGCTTAGGTAATAGCAATCAGCCCCAGAATTTT. Its protein product is CASSLGNSNQPQNF.

This clonotype was counted between two and nine times. The V call is TRBV5-1, the J call TRBJ1-1; D not resolved. Germline CDR1 and CDR2: SGHRS and YFSETQ. CDR3 length: 12 residues. With 0 bases removed from V and 5 bases from J, the gap between germline ends came to 5 bases. This chain's CDR3 is CASSLDRTEAFF. Here the CDR3 DNA reads TGCGCCAGCAGCTTGGACCGGACTGAAGCTTTCTTT.

This clonotype was counted many times. The CDR3 is CASSLSTGAGELFF. In DNA, the CDR3 is TGTGCCAGCAGTTTATCGACAGGCGCCGGGGAGCTGTTTTTT. The gene calls are TRBV27 and TRBJ2-2; TRBD1 is a possible D gene (6 bases). Germline values: CDR1 MNHEY, CDR2 SMNVEV (reference sequence). This CDR3 comprises 14 residues. V was pared by 0 bases and J by 6 bases, with 8 bases between.

The table lists this clonotype with many counts. V usage is TRBV18 and J usage is TRBJ1-4; D might be TRBD1 (5 bases). The V end lost 2 bases, the J end lost 8 bases, and 12 bases lay between the germline ends. Germline CDR1 and CDR2: KGHSH and LQKENI. This CDR3 has 14 residues. CDR3 DNA: TGTGCCAGCTCACCAAGCGGACAAGGGGAAAAACTGTTTTTT. This encodes CASSPSGQGEKLFF.

This clonotype was picked up a small number of times. The chain is built from TRBV7-9 and TRBJ2-1; D perhaps matches TRBD2 (7 bases). Trimming left V 4 bases short and J 7 bases short, with 17 bases between. Germline V lookup: CDR1 SEHNR, CDR2 FQNEAQ (reference sequence). There are 15 residues in the CDR3. Written as DNA, the CDR3 is TGTGCCAGCAGCTACAGGGAGGGGGGATATAATGAGCAGTTCTTC. Translating gives CASSYREGGYNEQFF.

This clonotype showed up many times. The chain joins TRBV20-1 to TRBJ1-2, with D possibly matching TRBD1 (5 bases). The CDR3 consists of 11 residues. Looked up from germline, CDR1 is DFQATT and CDR2 is SNEGSKA (reference sequence). CDR3 loop: CLMGTVYGYTF. CDR3 bases: TGCTTAATGGGGACGGTCTATGGCTACACCTTC.

This clonotype came up many times. The V gene is TRBV4-1, the J gene TRBJ1-5; TRBD1 matches 8 bases. Germline V CDR1 and CDR2: MGHRA, YSYEKL. J lost 3 bases, V lost 2 bases, and 3 bases had no gene match. The CDR3 covers 15 residues. CDR3 in amino acids: CASSQTQGVNQPQHF. In DNA, the CDR3 is TGCGCCAGCAGCCAAACACAGGGGGTCAATCAGCCCCAGCATTTT.

This clonotype is medium-sized within its sample. The CDR3 sequence: CASSQVNNEQFF. The CDR3 region has the DNA TGCGCCAGCAGCCAAGTTAACAATGAGCAGTTCTTC. The gene calls are TRBV4-1 and TRBJ2-1; D ambiguous. CDR3 size: 12 residues. Between the trimmed V and J ends, which lost 1 base and 5 bases, there was a span of 3 bases. CDR1 and CDR2 from the germline V gene are MGHRA and YSYEKL.

The chain joins TRBV5-1 to TRBJ2-3; 7 bases agree with TRBD2. The CDR3 has 14 residues. Germline V gene lookup returns CDR1 SGHRS and CDR2 YFSETQ. V was clipped by 1 base and J by 8 bases; unmatched bases: 7. The DNA of the CDR3 is TGCGCCAGCAGCTTGAATGGGGAGGGAGGTACGCAGTATTTT. Translating it yields CASSLNGEGGTQYF.

This clonotype occurred many times. This chain connects TRBV7-9 to TRBJ1-3, with D uncertain. Trimming pared 1 base from V and 6 bases from J, leaving 13 bases between. CDR1 SEHNR and CDR2 FQNEAQ come from the germline V gene (reference sequence). This CDR3 has 15 residues. CDR3 loop: CASSLGQAAENTIYF. The CDR3 coding sequence is TGTGCCAGCAGCTTAGGCCAGGCCGCCGAAAACACCATATATTTT.

This clonotype has just a few counts. The chain recombines TRBV12-3 or TRBV12-4 with TRBJ1-1; 8 nucleotides align to TRBD1. The CDR3 runs 15 residues. The V gene end was trimmed by 1 base and the J gene end by 0 bases; junction bases not matched to a gene: 1. CDR3 sequence reads: CASSLGTGLNTEAFF. The CDR3 DNA sequence: TGTGCCAGCAGTTTAGGGACAGGGCTGAACACTGAAGCTTTCTTT.

In regard to this clonotype: This clone may be a read error of a much larger clone one base away. The V and J genes are TRBV5-5 and TRBJ2-1; D is perhaps TRBD2 (6 bases). V dropped 4 bases and J dropped 4 bases, with 12 bases sitting between them. This CDR3 has 14 amino acids. Per the germline V gene, CDR1 is SGHKS and CDR2 is YYEKEE (reference sequence). DNA of the CDR3: TGTGCCAGCAGCCTAGTGGGGGGTTACAATGAGCAGTTCTTC. Translating gives CASSLVGGYNEQFF.

This clonotype was recorded at least ten times. The CDR3 protein is CASSLSFPGTGDTQYF. The DNA of the CDR3 is TGTGCCAGCAGCTTATCCTTTCCCGGGACAGGGGATACGCAGTATTTT. The chain recombines TRBV7-3 with TRBJ2-3; 9 bases agree with TRBD1. Germline loops: CDR1 SGHTA, CDR2 FQGTGA. The CDR3 sequence is 16 residues long. After removal of 2 bases from V and 6 bases from J, the junction contained 9 bases not matched to a gene.

In its sample, this clonotype was seen a few times. The J gene is TRBJ1-2, the V gene TRBV5-6; D remains ambiguous. This CDR3 has 16 residues. The germline gives CDR1 SGHDT, CDR2 YYEEEE. V was trimmed by 3 bases and J by 7 bases, leaving 22 bases between them. The CDR3 here is CASSSMGGSIFGGYTF. In DNA, the CDR3 is TGTGCCAGCAGCTCAATGGGAGGCAGTATCTTCGGTGGCTACACCTTC.

This clonotype appeared many times. This chain connects TRBV5-1 to TRBJ1-1, with 7 bases aligning to TRBD1. This CDR3 has 15 amino acids. Germline CDR1 SGHRS, CDR2 YFSETQ. The V and J ends lost 4 bases and 1 base, in that order; junction bases with no gene match: 7. CDR3 sequence: CASSPDRAANTEAFF. The CDR3 region has the DNA TGCGCCAGCAGCCCAGACAGGGCTGCGAACACTGAAGCTTTCTTT.

This clonotype was counted between two and nine times. The chain uses TRBV30 and TRBJ1-4; D gene uncertain. The CDR3 loop spans 14 amino acids. The V end was cut by 0 bases, the J end by 6 bases, with 11 bases between. Germline CDR1 is GTSNPN and CDR2 is SVGIG (reference sequence). The CDR3 DNA is TGTGCCTGGAGTGTAGGGTCGGGATATGAAAAACTGTTTTTT. Its protein is CAWSVGSGYEKLFF.

Many counts were recorded for this clonotype. The chain combines TRBV5-1 with TRBJ1-1; no clear D gene. Trimming took off 0 bases at V and 5 bases at J, with 14 bases between the two ends. CDR1 SGHRS and CDR2 YFSETQ come from the germline V gene. CDR3 length equals 15 residues. The CDR3: CASSLDGFPGTEAFF. CDR3 DNA sequence: TGCGCCAGCAGCTTGGATGGGTTTCCGGGAACTGAAGCTTTCTTT.

This clonotype has a count of ten or more. The chain uses TRBV11-2 and TRBJ1-1, with D perhaps TRBD1 (5 bases). The V gene lost 5 bases and the J gene lost 1 base, with 14 bases spanning the gap. Per germline, CDR1 SGHAT and CDR2 FQNNGV. The CDR3 has 15 residues. CDR3 amino acids: CASSIWRGTNTEAFF. The CDR3 nucleotides are TGTGCCAGCAGCATATGGCGGGGCACGAACACTGAAGCTTTCTTT.

In this sample, this clonotype turned up many times. In DNA form, the CDR3 reads TGCAGTGCTAGAGTGGGCGGGACCTACGAGCAGTACTTC. Translated: CSARVGGTYEQYF. This sequence joins TRBV20-1 and TRBJ2-7, with D possibly TRBD2 on 6 matching bases. CDR3 length: 13 amino acids. V dropped 1 base and J dropped 2 bases, with 9 bases sitting between them. The V gene's germline CDR1 is DFQATT and CDR2 SNEGSKA (reference sequence).